This T cell receptor beta chain is drawn from a study of monozygotic twins with inflammatory bowel disease. This CDR3 spans 13 amino acids. Germline CDR1 SGHRS, CDR2 YFSETQ. Input per TCR library consisted of 3500 ng of total RNA. In eight separate reactions per sample, cDNA was generated. Researchers used template switching to add UMIs featuring a 6-nucleotide sample barcode. TCRdb re-called the 5' RACE reads; every CDR3 protein appears as one record, without DNA. The repertoire table contains approximately 100,000 distinct CDR3 sequences. Remarks on this clonotype: Its antigen is as yet unknown.

Overall study findings and caveats: Diversity of TCRbeta measured by inverse Simpson was lower in IBD patients than in healthy co-twins.

This TCR was sampled from a human donor with ulcerative colitis or Crohn's disease, or a healthy co-twin of an affected twin (not recorded which). This chain joins TRBV5-1 and TRBJ2-5; TCRdb reports TRBD1, a call that lacks DNA to check it against. The specimen was blood. The CDR3: CASSQRQWETQYF.